This is a list of T cell receptor beta chains from one sample in a study of T cell repertoires in cytomegalovirus infection. MiXCR was run by TCRdb on the reads, yielding one entry per CDR3 protein. The sample has 350,000 to 500,000 distinct CDR3 sequences, 31% seen once. The sample consisted of PBMCs. These receptors all come from a human donor in good health (CMV status not recorded). Some clones in this sample may be carry-over from other donors' samples. Each CDR3 is given with its conserved first and last residue. D genes are given only for firm matches. Clone size is not always given. Where it is, it says once, few, many or a class for expanded clones.

TRBJ1-2 - TRBV5-1 - TGCGTCAGCAGCTTGGCTGGAGGGTATGGCTACACCTTC CVSSLAGGYGYTF
TRBJ1-6 few TRBV27 - TGTGCCAGCAGCGGACATGAGAATTCACCCCTCCACTTT CASSGHENSPLHF
TRBJ1-2 - TRBV12-3/TRBV12-4 TRBD1 TGTGCCAGCAGTCCCGGGACAGAAGTCTATGGCTACACCTTC CASSPGTEVYGYTF
TRBJ1-5 - TRBV6-6 - TGTGCCAGCAGCCTGGGACCGAATAGCAATCAGCCCCAGCATTTT CASSLGPNSNQPQHF
TRBJ1-3 - TRBV5-5 - TGTGCCAGCAGCTTGGGGGCAGGGAGGACTGGAAACACCATATATTTT CASSLGAGRTGNTIYF
TRBJ2-7 many TRBV7-6 TRBD1 TGTGCCAGCAGCTTATCCCTAGTCGAGGGGACAGTAGAGACCTACGAGCAGTACTTC CASSLSLVEGTVETYEQYF
TRBJ2-2 few TRBV7-8 - TGTGCCAGCAGCTTTTTATCCGACGGGACGACCGGGGAGCTGTTTTTT CASSFLSDGTTGELFF
TRBJ2-1 - TRBV6-2/TRBV6-3 TRBD2 TGTGCCAGCAGGCACCCTCGCGGGGGGTATCATGAGCAGTTCTTC CASRHPRGGYHEQFF
TRBJ2-7 - TRBV20-1 - TGCAGTGCTAGAGTAGTAGTCGCGGACGAGCAGTACTTC CSARVVVADEQYF
TRBJ2-7 - TRBV7-6 TRBD2 TGTGCCAGCAGCCCGGGGGGGGGGGGCGCCGACTACGAGCAGTACTTC CASSPGGGGADYEQYF
TRBJ2-3 - TRBV11-1 - TGTGCCAGCAGCTTTCGGGGGCTCGGCATTAGCACAGATACGCAGTATTTT CASSFRGLGISTDTQYF
TRBJ2-2 - TRBV5-6 TRBD2 TGTGCCAGCAGCTTTCTCCGGGGGGACCCCTCGAGCACCGGGGAGCTGTTTTTT CASSFLRGDPSSTGELFF
TRBJ2-7 - TRBV4-1 - TGCGCCAGCAGCCAATCCGAGAGAGGGTGTTACCCCCTCTACGAGCAGTACTTC CASSQSERGCYPLYEQYF
TRBJ2-3 many TRBV7-2 TRBD2 TGTGCCAGCAGCTTAGGCGATAGCGGGGGGGTTTCACTCACAGATACGCAGTATTTT CASSLGDSGGVSLTDTQYF
TRBJ1-1 - TRBV15 - TGTGCCACCAGCAGTCTGGGCCAGAACACTGAAGCTTTCTTT CATSSLGQNTEAFF
TRBJ2-5 few TRBV12-3/TRBV12-4 - TGTGCCAGCAGCCCTACCGGGACACCGTTACAAGAGACCCAGTACTTC CASSPTGTPLQETQYF
TRBJ1-6 - TRBV20-1 - TGCAGTGCTTCACCGGGGGATGGGGTTTCACCCCTCCACTTT CSASPGDGVSPLHF
TRBJ2-7 - TRBV4-1 TRBD2 TGCGCCAGCAGCCAAGACGACCTAGCGGGGGGAACCTACGAGCAGTACTTC CASSQDDLAGGTYEQYF
TRBJ2-5 - TRBV7-8 - TGTGCCAGCAGCCTTATCTGGGGGGTGCAAGAGACCCAGTACTTC CASSLIWGVQETQYF
TRBJ1-1 - TRBV2 TRBD1 TGTGCCAGCAGTGAAGGTTTCGGGGACAGGACTGACACTGAAGCTTTCTTT CASSEGFGDRTDTEAFF
TRBJ1-2 - TRBV5-4 - TGTGCCAGCAGCTTGGAGGGCAGGGGTGTCTACTATGGCTACACCTTC CASSLEGRGVYYGYTF
TRBJ2-7 - TRBV7-6 - TGTGCCAGCAGCCCGCAGCAGGGAGCTGCCTACGAGCAGTACTTC CASSPQQGAAYEQYF
TRBJ1-1 few TRBV12-3/TRBV12-4 - TGTGCCAGCAGGCCTGACTGGTACACTGAAGCTTTCTTT CASRPDWYTEAFF
TRBJ1-3 many TRBV7-2 TRBD1 TGTGCCAGCAGCTTAGCGGGGGGACAGTACCGCTCTGGAAACACCATATATTTT CASSLAGGQYRSGNTIYF
TRBJ1-1 few TRBV7-2 TRBD1 TGTGCCAGCATTCACTTCCGGGACAGGGGACGGGGGGTGGTCCCTGAAGCTTTCTTT CASIHFRDRGRGVVPEAFF
TRBJ2-7 many TRBV7-2 - TGTGCCAGCACAGGGGTGATGGAATCCTACGAGCAGTACTTC CASTGVMESYEQYF
TRBJ2-7 - TRBV23-1 - TGCCACCTAACCGGGACATTCTACTACGAGCAGTACTTC CHLTGTFYYEQYF